This entry is about one T cell receptor (beta chain). The sample belongs to a study of glioma-infiltrating T cells after dendritic cell vaccination. Sequencing used immunoSEQ multiplex PCR; TCRdb keeps in-frame clones, though not all of them. Among 50,000 to 80,000 clones listed, roughly four fifths were seen once. Germline CDR1 reads MNHNY; CDR2 reads SVGAGI (reference sequence). V was clipped by 8 bases and J by 2 bases, with 10 bases between them. The CDR3 is 13 amino acids. The clonotype originates from a human donor with glioblastoma. The source material was blood, sampled before dendritic cell vaccination. V is TRBV6-6 and J is TRBJ2-1; maybe TRBD2 (6 bases). The DNA of the CDR3 is TGTGCCAGCCAAGCGGGTACCTACAATGAGCAGTTCTTC. Encoded protein: CASQAGTYNEQFF.